The present TCR beta chain was sequenced within a study of blood T cell repertoires in COVID-19. This clone came up a few times. The germline gives CDR1 SGHVS, CDR2 FQNEAQ. The CDR3 loop spans 15 amino acids. V was cut by 2 bases and J by 1 base, with 11 bases left in between. Assay used: immunoSEQ multiplex PCR; TCRdb lists only in-frame clones, some missing. This sample yields tens of thousands of clones, of which 80% to 95% are seen a single time; approximately 0.56% belongs to the top ten. Input material: peripheral blood. The source of this sequence is a man aged 50 or older with COVID-19, enrolled during active disease. J is TRBJ1-1 and V is TRBV7-8, with D unclear. This CDR3 reads CASSLSETRNTEAFF. In DNA, the CDR3 is TGTGCCAGCAGCTTATCGGAGACTCGGAACACTGAAGCTTTCTTT.